This T cell receptor beta chain is from a study of blood T cells in healthy people across ages. Together with a sample-barcoded 5' primer, a J-beta primer mix was included in a second PCR lasting roughly 6 to 12 cycles. TCRdb itself ran the 5' RACE reads through MiXCR, one entry per CDR3 protein. This table holds about 680,000 distinct CDR3 sequences, 45% to 50% found once. This clonotype has a single count. The junction and the germline gene differ at one end; a read error may be behind it. The clonotype was recovered from a woman aged 55 to 70 in good health. Material for sequencing was blood.

In nucleotides, the CDR3 is TGTGCCAGCAGTCTAACCGGCACACATACGCAGTATTTT. It translates to CASSLTGTHTQYF. This chain connects TRBV5-8 to TRBJ2-3; D gene ambiguous. This CDR3 contains 13 residues. Looked up from germline, CDR1 is SGHTS and CDR2 is YDEGEE.